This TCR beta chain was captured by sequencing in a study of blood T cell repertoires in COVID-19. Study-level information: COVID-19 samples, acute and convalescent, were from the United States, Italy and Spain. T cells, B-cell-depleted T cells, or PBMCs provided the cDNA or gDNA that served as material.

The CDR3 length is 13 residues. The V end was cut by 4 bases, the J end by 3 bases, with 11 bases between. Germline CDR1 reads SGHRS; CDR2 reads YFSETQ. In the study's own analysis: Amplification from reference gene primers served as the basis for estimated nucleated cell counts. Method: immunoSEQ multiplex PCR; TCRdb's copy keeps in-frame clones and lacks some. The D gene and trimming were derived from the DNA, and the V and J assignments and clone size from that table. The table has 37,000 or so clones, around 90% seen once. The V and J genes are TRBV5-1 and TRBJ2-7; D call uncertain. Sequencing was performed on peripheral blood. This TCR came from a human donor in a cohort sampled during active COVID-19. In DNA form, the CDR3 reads TGCGCCAGCAGCCGCCCAGGATACTACGAGCAGTACTTC. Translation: CASSRPGYYEQYF.